This record covers a single T cell receptor (beta chain). Germline CDR1 reads SNHLY; CDR2 reads FYNNEI. Trimming took 9 bases from V and 1 from J, leaving 19 bases between them. CDR3 length: 17 residues. The sample is drawn from a study of blood T cell repertoires in COVID-19. Study in general: Sources were T cells, B-cell-depleted T cells, or PBMCs; the material itself was cDNA or gDNA.

In the original workflow: Quantification of nucleated cells was approximated via reference gene primer amplification. Here immunoSEQ multiplex PCR was the method, and the copy in TCRdb shows in-frame clones only, minus some. V, J and clone size are those of that table, while D and trimming were read from the DNA. The sample carries fewer than 200,000 clones, 84% recorded once. Those who participated ranged in age from roughly 18 to 100 years and resided in roughly 26 US areas. Cohorts were determined from participant-reported clinical history. The clonotype comes from a woman aged 30 to 39 who had been exposed to COVID-19. This chain connects TRBV2 to TRBJ2-6; D possibly corresponds to TRBD2 (6 bases). The sequencing sample was made of PBMCs or T cells enriched from blood (not recorded which). The CDR3 here is CASGGLGLGSGANVLTF. The CDR3 DNA is TGTGCCAGTGGGGGGTTGGGTTTGGGATCTGGGGCCAACGTCCTGACTTTC. Full variable domain (rest looked up from reference TRBV2 and TRBJ2-6): EPEVTQTPSHQVTQMGQEVILRCVPISNHLYFYWYRQILGQKVEFLVSFYNNEISEKSEIFDDQFSVERPDGSNFTLKIRSTKLEDSAMYFCASGGLGLGSGANVLTFGAGSRLTVL.